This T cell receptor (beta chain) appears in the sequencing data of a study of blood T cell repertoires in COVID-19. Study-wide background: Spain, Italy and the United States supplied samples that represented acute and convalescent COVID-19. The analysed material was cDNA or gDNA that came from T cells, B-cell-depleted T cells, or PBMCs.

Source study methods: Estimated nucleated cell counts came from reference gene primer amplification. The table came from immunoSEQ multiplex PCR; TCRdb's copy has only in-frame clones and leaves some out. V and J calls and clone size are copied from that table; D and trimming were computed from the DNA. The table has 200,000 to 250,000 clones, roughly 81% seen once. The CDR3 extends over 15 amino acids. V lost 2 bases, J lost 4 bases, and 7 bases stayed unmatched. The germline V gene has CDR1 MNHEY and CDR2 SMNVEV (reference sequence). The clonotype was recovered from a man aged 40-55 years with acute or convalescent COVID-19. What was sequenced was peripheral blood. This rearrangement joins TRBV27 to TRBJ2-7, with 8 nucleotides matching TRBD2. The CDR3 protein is CASSLEPGTRYEQYF. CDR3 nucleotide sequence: TGTGCCAGCAGTTTAGAGCCCGGGACTAGATACGAGCAGTACTTC.